Sequencing of this TCR beta chain was carried out in a study of blood T cell repertoires in COVID-19 (dated by TCRdb to 2020 to 2021). For the study in its entirety: Collaborator samples came from the United States, Italy and Spain and covered acute and convalescent phases of COVID-19. A freely available public database, intended as a resource for researchers studying the immune response to SARS-CoV-2, is where the repertoires were released. The material from the prospective study consisted of cDNA or gDNA derived from T cells, B-cell-depleted T cells, or PBMCs. A de-identified subject ID, COVID-19 status, age in years and sex were almost always included in the sample metadata. Samples were obtained from the ongoing ImmuneRACE study (first 160 participants) and from some 1,300 subjects provided by 6 global collaborators. Deeply sampled blood TCRbeta repertoires from subjects exposed to, actively infected with, or recovered from COVID-19 were included in the dataset. Where available, HLA class I and class II types were taken from metadata supplied by the sample provider and were not determined by assay-based typing. Overall results and qualifications from the work: Clinical and demographic metadata were provided uncurated, with the amount varying by source and participant.

Concerning this clone itself: No antigen is known for it. Per-base quality was not reported, and no clone a single base away is much larger than it.

The collaborating institutions used their own protocols to collect whole blood in K2EDTA tubes. For TCRbeta analysis, collaborators shipped samples in one of three forms: frozen whole blood, isolated PBMCs, or DNA extracted from either of those sample types. The germline V gene yields SGHTA for CDR1 and FQGNSA for CDR2. Taken from cysteine to phenylalanine, the CDR3 has 13 residues. Only the CDR3 DNA is retained, 39 bases long and in frame from the first base. V lost 6 bases and J lost 1 base; the stretch between them is 9 bases long. TCRbeta CDR3 regions were amplified from genomic DNA by means of the immunoSEQ Assay, a bias-controlled multiplex PCR. The published analysis was carried out like this. Within the assay, amplification of reference gene primers was used to estimate how many nucleated cells each sample contained. To quantify the absolute abundance of each unique TCRbeta CDR3 rearrangement, sequence reads were collapsed and filtered. Productive Simpson clonality was computed per sample as the square root of Simpson's diversity index over productive rearrangements. TCRdb took over this immuneACCESS table, retaining in-frame rearrangements with V and J assigned. Such tables are incomplete; in checked studies, under half of the missing clones stem from an unresolved V gene, and the remainder is unexplained. V, J and clone size are those of that table, while D and trimming were read from the DNA. The sample table contains around 30,000 clones; only one count was recorded for roughly 73% of them. The leading ten clones occupy under 15% of the sample.

Sequencing used peripheral blood. The source is a man older than 75 with active or convalescent COVID-19. This sequence uses TRBV7-2 and TRBJ2-5; the D region possibly corresponds to TRBD1 (5 bases align). The nucleotides read TGTGCCAGCAGTCGTAGGGGCCAAGAGACCCAGTACTTC. The resulting protein is CASSRRGQETQYF.